Following are 32 T cell receptor beta chains from one sample sequenced in a study of T cells after yellow fever vaccination. TCRdb re-called the 5' RACE reads with MiXCR, one entry per CDR3 protein. Of over 45,000 distinct CDR3 sequences detected, approximately 6.5% appear once; the ten largest clones hold around 38%. The sequences come from CD8+ T cells sorted from PBMCs, collected on the day of the first yellow fever vaccination. These receptors were taken from a man younger than 30 who received the YFV17D yellow fever vaccine.

Note on this clonotype: A much larger clone lies one base from this, so it may be a read error. This rearrangement joins TRBV10-3 to TRBJ2-7; D gene uncertain. Trimming removed 6 bases from V and 6 bases from J, with 15 bases in between. Germline CDR1 reads ENHRY; CDR2 reads SYGVKD. This CDR3 comprises 13 residues. In DNA form, the CDR3 reads TGTGCCATCAGAGAGGACGGCGCCGCCGAGCAGTACTTC. Amino acid sequence: CAIREDGAAEQYF.

The chain links TRBV5-4 to TRBJ2-1, with D possibly being TRBD2 (6 bases). The germline gives CDR1 SGHNT, CDR2 YYREEE (reference sequence). The ends were cut back, 3 bases at V and 0 bases at J, with 16 bases in the middle. The CDR3 spans 17 residues. The CDR3 nucleotides are TGTGCCAGCAGCTCCGATTGGAGGGAGACCTCCTACAATGAGCAGTTCTTC. This codes for CASSSDWRETSYNEQFF.

This clonotype came up many times. The CDR3 sequence: CASSRDSGETQYF. For the CDR3, the DNA is TGTGCCAGCAGCAGGGACTCCGGTGAGACCCAGTACTTC. The chain uses TRBV12-3 or TRBV12-4 and TRBJ2-5, with a tentative D call TRBD2 (6 bases). The CDR3 is 13 residues long. V was trimmed by 6 bases and J by 5 bases, leaving 13 bases between them.

There are a few counts of this clonotype. The chain carries TRBV7-9 and TRBJ2-5; 8 positions match TRBD1. Germline V lookup: CDR1 SEHNR, CDR2 FQNEAQ (reference sequence). J gave up 3 bases and V 5 bases, and 5 bases lay outside the gene matches. The CDR3 covers 14 residues. The CDR3 reads CASSPVTGEETQYF. The CDR3 nucleotides read TGTGCCAGCAGCCCCGTGACAGGGGAAGAGACCCAGTACTTC.

The gene calls are TRBV2 and TRBJ1-1, with D hard to call. Between the trimmed V and J ends, which lost 4 bases and 4 bases, there was a span of 7 bases. From germline, CDR1 is SNHLY and CDR2 FYNNEI. This CDR3 spans 12 amino acids. The CDR3 here is CASSAWVTEAFF. The CDR3 DNA is TGTGCCAGCAGTGCGTGGGTCACTGAAGCTTTCTTT.

This clonotype came up many times. The V gene is TRBV15, the J gene TRBJ2-3; D is unresolved. V lost 1 base and J 2 bases, leaving 10 bases between the germline ends. The germline V gene has CDR1 LNHNV and CDR2 YYDKDF (reference sequence). The CDR3 has 15 amino acids. CDR3 DNA: TGTGCCACCAGCAGAGCCGGGCCTCCCACAGATACGCAGTATTTT. Amino acid sequence: CATSRAGPPTDTQYF.

This clonotype was counted between two and nine times. CDR3 DNA: TGTGCCAGCAGCTCACAGGGGGGGGTAGGAGAGACCCAGTACTTC. This encodes CASSSQGGVGETQYF. J is TRBJ2-5 and V is TRBV7-3, with D maybe TRBD1 (8 bases). V lost 4 bases to trimming and J lost 4 bases, with 16 bases between them. The germline gives CDR1 SGHTA, CDR2 FQGTGA. This CDR3 comprises 15 residues.

This clonotype was observed at least ten times. The rearrangement uses TRBV2 and TRBJ1-1; D is unresolved. The V and J ends lost 4 bases and 1 base respectively, with 10 bases between them. CDR3 length equals 14 residues. In germline, CDR1 is SNHLY, CDR2 FYNNEI. CDR3 DNA: TGTGCCAGCAGTGGGGCATATCAGAACACTGAAGCTTTCTTT. It translates to CASSGAYQNTEAFF.

This clonotype was picked up a small number of times. V and J are TRBV6-2 or TRBV6-3 and TRBJ2-7; no definite D call. CDR3 length: 11 amino acids. Germline V gene lookup returns CDR1 MNHEY and CDR2 SVGEGT. V was pared by 7 bases and J by 3 bases, with 7 bases between. CDR3 amino acids: CASTSIYEQYF. In DNA form, the CDR3 reads TGTGCCAGCACCAGCATCTACGAGCAGTACTTC.

This clonotype was seen at least ten times. V usage is TRBV7-3 and J usage is TRBJ2-2, with TRBD1 identical over 9 bases. Germline-derived CDR1 and CDR2 are SGHTA and FQGTGA. Losses at the gene ends were 3 bases for V and 6 bases for J; bases not matched to a gene: 8. There are 16 residues in the CDR3. The CDR3 DNA is TGTGCCAGCAGCTTCTCCGGGACAGGGTTTTCCGGGGAGCTGTTTTTT. Its protein product is CASSFSGTGFSGELFF.

This clonotype occurred many times. The genes are TRBV9 and TRBJ2-3, with TRBD2 matching over 8 bases. Trimming cost V 0 bases and J 2 bases; bases outside gene matches: 5. This CDR3 spans 16 amino acids. CDR1 and CDR2 (germline): SGDLS, YYNGEE. The CDR3 spells CASSVGWRGATDTQYF. The CDR3 DNA follows: TGTGCCAGCAGCGTAGGATGGCGGGGGGCCACAGATACGCAGTATTTT.

This clonotype has only a few counts. This chain uses TRBV4-1 with TRBJ1-1; tentative D call: TRBD1 (5 bases). CDR3 length equals 14 residues. Trimming pared 3 bases from V and 5 bases from J, leaving 13 bases between. Germline V gene data show CDR1 as MGHRA and CDR2 as YSYEKL. CDR3 DNA sequence: TGCGCCAGCAGCCAGCCCGGGGGGGGGACTGAAGCTTTCTTT. The encoded protein is CASSQPGGGTEAFF.

This clonotype has a count of ten or more. The rearrangement uses TRBV4-3 and TRBJ1-2, with a possible D match to TRBD1 (5 bases). The CDR3 consists of 16 residues. Germline V gene data show CDR1 as LGHNA and CDR2 as YSLEER. V was shortened by 0 bases and J by 0 bases, with 11 bases between the two germline ends. CDR3 nucleotide sequence: TGCGCCAGCAGCCAAGATTCGGGGGTAGCTAACTATGGCTACACCTTC. Amino acids: CASSQDSGVANYGYTF.

This clonotype has more than one count but fewer than ten. This chain uses TRBV4-1 with TRBJ2-1; D is perhaps TRBD1 (7 bases). The CDR3 consists of 17 residues. The germline gives CDR1 MGHRA, CDR2 YSYEKL. The V end was cut by 3 bases, the J end by 0 bases, with 15 bases between. The CDR3 region is CASSHAGGGGSYNEQFF. The CDR3 DNA reads as TGCGCCAGCAGCCACGCTGGAGGGGGCGGCTCCTACAATGAGCAGTTCTTC.

V usage is TRBV7-8 and J usage is TRBJ2-5; the match to TRBD1 covers 8 bases. The CDR3 extends over 15 amino acids. Germline V gene sequence: CDR1 SGHVS, CDR2 FQNEAQ. The junction had 10 bases not matched to a gene; V was cut back by 5 bases and J by 5 bases. CDR3 sequence (DNA): TGTGCCAGCAGCCTATCCCGGACAGGGAGGGAGACCCAGTACTTC. It is translated as CASSLSRTGRETQYF.

There are many counts of this clonotype. The chain joins TRBV4-3 to TRBJ1-6; no clear D gene. The germline V gene has CDR1 LGHNA and CDR2 YSLEER. CDR3 length: 17 amino acids. Trimming left V 2 bases short and J 0 bases short, with 11 bases between. The CDR3 region is CASSQTETSSYNSPLHF. CDR3 nucleotide sequence: TGCGCCAGCAGCCAAACGGAGACGAGCTCCTATAATTCACCCCTCCACTTT.

The sample holds a few counts of this clonotype. The chain links TRBV15 to TRBJ1-5; 11 nucleotides align to TRBD1. CDR3 size: 15 residues. V was clipped by 5 bases and J by 8 bases; unmatched bases: 8. In germline, CDR1 is LNHNV, CDR2 YYDKDF (reference sequence). The CDR3 nucleotides read TGTGCCACCAGCGAGGACAGGGGGCGAGGGAAGCCCCAGCATTTT. The encoded protein is CATSEDRGRGKPQHF. The variable domain in full, completed from reference TRBV15 and TRBJ1-5, reads DAMVIQNPRYQVTQFGKPVTLSCSQTLNHNVMYWYQQKSSQAPKLLFHYYDKDFNNEADTPDNFQSRRPNTSFCFLDIRSPGLGDTAMYLCATSEDRGRGKPQHFGDGTRLSIL.

This clonotype appeared a single time. The rearrangement uses TRBV5-1 and TRBJ1-5; no clear D gene. Trimming shortened V by 2 bases and J by 1 base, and 10 bases separated the two germline ends. Germline V lookup: CDR1 SGHRS, CDR2 YFSETQ. CDR3 length equals 15 residues. The CDR3 loop reads CASSFGVGSNQPQHF. CDR3 in DNA: TGCGCCAGCAGCTTTGGAGTGGGGAGCAATCAGCCCCAGCATTTT.

A few counts support this clonotype. The chain is built from TRBV28 and TRBJ2-7, with 9 positions matching TRBD1. Germline V lookup: CDR1 MDHEN, CDR2 SYDVKM. V shed 7 bases, J shed 4 bases, and the junction held 5 bases outside the gene matches. CDR3 size: 13 residues. The CDR3 sequence is CASKGQGAYEQYV. DNA for the CDR3: TGTGCCAGCAAGGGACAGGGTGCGTACGAGCAGTACGTC.

As for this clonotype: One end of the junction fails to match germline, which may point to a read error. The chain employs TRBV5-1 and TRBJ2-2; maybe TRBD2 (6 bases). The V gene's germline CDR1 is SGHRS and CDR2 YFSETQ. This CDR3 region has 14 residues. CDR3: CASSPGMICGVLFF. CDR3 in DNA: TGCGCCAGCAGCCCAGGAATGATCTGCGGGGTGCTGTTTTTT.

This clonotype was counted between two and nine times. V gene TRBV20-1 combines with J gene TRBJ2-7, with a weak D call TRBD2 (6 bases). The CDR3 totals 15 residues. Trimming took off 0 bases at V and 1 base at J, with 13 bases between the two ends. From germline, CDR1 is DFQATT and CDR2 SNEGSKA (reference sequence). The CDR3 loop is CSARDGGTPSYEQYF. DNA for the CDR3: TGCAGTGCTAGAGATGGAGGGACTCCTTCCTACGAGCAGTACTTC.

This clonotype was recorded many times. V is TRBV5-1 and J is TRBJ2-7; the match to TRBD2 covers 9 bases. Trimming cost V 1 base and J 2 bases; bases outside gene matches: 7. CDR3 length: 16 amino acids. The germline V gene has CDR1 SGHRS and CDR2 YFSETQ. CDR3 in DNA: TGCGCCAGCAGCTTGAACCAGGCTAGCGGGACCTACGAGCAGTACTTC. This encodes CASSLNQASGTYEQYF.

The table lists this clonotype with a few counts. The chain recombines TRBV7-2 with TRBJ2-5; TRBD1 agrees at 7 bases. The germline V gene encodes CDR1 SGHTA and CDR2 FQGNSA. V shed 5 bases and J 5 bases; nucleotides not matched to a gene: 17. The CDR3 spans 17 residues. The DNA for the CDR3 is TGTGCCAGCAGCCCTTGGGACAGTTCCCCCCGGCAGGAGACCCAGTACTTC. Translated: CASSPWDSSPRQETQYF.

The chain couples TRBV7-8 to TRBJ1-1, with D perhaps TRBD1 (5 bases). This CDR3 is built from 16 residues. Germline V gene lookup returns CDR1 SGHVS and CDR2 FQNEAQ. V shed 0 bases and J shed 4 bases, with 15 bases lying between them. In DNA, the CDR3 is TGTGCCAGCAGCTTAGCGGTAGGGGTTATCGGCACTGAAGCTTTCTTT. It is translated as CASSLAVGVIGTEAFF.

This clonotype was detected ten times or more. The V gene is TRBV6-2 or TRBV6-3, the J gene TRBJ2-7; possibly TRBD1 or TRBD2 for D (5 bases each). The ends were cut back, 2 bases at V and 6 bases at J, with 11 bases in the middle. This CDR3 is built from 13 residues. Germline assignment: CDR1 MNHEY and CDR2 SVGEGT. Here the CDR3 DNA reads TGTGCCAGCAGTTACGGGGGTGCCTTCGAGCAGTACTTC. Amino acids: CASSYGGAFEQYF.

The chain recombines TRBV7-2 with TRBJ2-2; D uncertain. This CDR3 has 15 residues. V was pared by 0 bases and J by 1 base, with 6 bases between. Germline loops: CDR1 SGHTA, CDR2 FQGNSA. The CDR3 protein is CASSLAGMNTGELFF. The CDR3 nucleotides are TGTGCCAGCAGCTTAGCGGGGATGAACACCGGGGAGCTGTTTTTT.

This clonotype showed up just a few times. This chain connects TRBV9 to TRBJ1-4, with 8 bases aligning to TRBD1. The J segment lost 8 bases and the V segment lost 3 bases, leaving 15 bases of the junction unmatched. Per the germline V gene, CDR1 is SGDLS and CDR2 is YYNGEE. CDR3 size: 17 residues. CDR3 DNA: TGTGCCAGCAGCGCCCTAAGCGGGACAGGACGGAAAGAAAAACTGTTTTTT. Translating gives CASSALSGTGRKEKLFF. The whole variable domain, filled in from reference TRBV9 and TRBJ1-4, reads DSGVTQTPKHLITATGQRVTLRCSPRSGDLSVYWYQQSLDQGLQFLIQYYNGEERAKGNILERFSAQQFPDLHSELNLSSLELGDSALYFCASSALSGTGRKEKLFFGSGTQLSVL.

There are many counts of this clonotype. The chain is built from TRBV18 and TRBJ2-7; no firm D call. V was cut by 2 bases and J by 3 bases, with 8 bases left in between. Germline CDR1 is KGHSH and CDR2 is LQKENI. The CDR3 covers 13 residues. The DNA for the CDR3 is TGTGCCAGCTCACCAAAGCCCAGCTACGAGCAGTACTTC. This sequence encodes CASSPKPSYEQYF.

This clonotype was found many times. The V and J genes are TRBV12-3 or TRBV12-4 and TRBJ1-2; 7 nucleotides line up with TRBD1. J was trimmed by 8 bases and V by 6 bases; bases with no gene match: 9. The CDR3 is made up of 13 amino acids. As DNA, the CDR3 is TGTGCCAGCAGCGACAGGGTGTCGTTGGGCTACACCTTC. This codes for CASSDRVSLGYTF.

This sequence joins TRBV7-6 and TRBJ2-7; 9 bases map to TRBD1. The CDR3 length is 16 residues. With V trimmed by 1 base and J by 6 bases, 10 bases remained unmatched. CDR1 is SGHVS, CDR2 FNYEAQ, per germline. The CDR3 sequence is CASSLGVGQGRLEQYV. DNA for the CDR3: TGTGCCAGCAGCTTAGGGGTGGGACAGGGAAGACTCGAGCAGTACGTC.

V usage is TRBV15 and J usage is TRBJ2-3; D unclear. V was shortened by 10 bases and J by 2 bases, with 19 bases between the two germline ends. The CDR3 contains 15 residues. Germline loops: CDR1 LNHNV, CDR2 YYDKDF (reference sequence). CDR3 sequence (DNA): TGTGCCAGCATTCAAATGGTGGCCCTCACAGATACGCAGTATTTT. This encodes CASIQMVALTDTQYF.

The genes are TRBV23-1 and TRBJ2-7; the D gene is possibly TRBD2 (7 bases). TRBV23-1 is noted as an ORF with a role that remains uncertain. The ends were cut back, 6 bases at V and 2 bases at J, with 14 bases in the middle. This CDR3 contains 14 residues. In DNA form, the CDR3 reads TGCGCCAGCAGCCGCGAAGGGGGGGCCTACGAGCAGTACTTC. This gives the protein CASSREGGAYEQYF.